This TCR beta chain comes out of a study of blood T cell repertoires in COVID-19. In the study overall: T cells, B-cell-depleted T cells, or PBMCs provided the cDNA or gDNA that served as material.

The table came from immunoSEQ multiplex PCR; TCRdb's copy has only in-frame clones and leaves some out. The sample contains fewer than 300,000 clones, approximately 90% of which appear only once. CDR3 length: 14 amino acids. Germline-derived CDR1 and CDR2 are LNHDA and SQIVND (reference sequence). V dropped 3 bases and J dropped 4 bases, with 9 bases sitting between them. The sequencing input was peripheral blood. The source of this sequence is a woman aged 25 to 39 with COVID-19, enrolled during active disease. This chain connects TRBV19 to TRBJ2-2; TRBD1 might be the D (5 bases). The CDR3 protein is CASSITGSTGELFF. As DNA, the CDR3 is TGTGCCAGTAGTATTACAGGTTCCACCGGGGAGCTGTTTTTT.